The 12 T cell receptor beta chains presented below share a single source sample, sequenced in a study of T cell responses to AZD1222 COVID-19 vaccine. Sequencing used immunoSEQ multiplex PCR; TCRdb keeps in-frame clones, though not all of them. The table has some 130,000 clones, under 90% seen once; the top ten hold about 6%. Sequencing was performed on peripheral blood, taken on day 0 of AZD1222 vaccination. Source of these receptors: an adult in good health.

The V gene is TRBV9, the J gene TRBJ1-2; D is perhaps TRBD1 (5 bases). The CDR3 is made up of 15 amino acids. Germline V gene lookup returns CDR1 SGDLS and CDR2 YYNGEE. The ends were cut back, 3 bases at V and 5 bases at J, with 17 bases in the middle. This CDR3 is CASSDHLGGGYGYTF. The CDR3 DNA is TGTGCCAGCAGCGATCACCTCGGGGGGGGATATGGCTACACCTTC.

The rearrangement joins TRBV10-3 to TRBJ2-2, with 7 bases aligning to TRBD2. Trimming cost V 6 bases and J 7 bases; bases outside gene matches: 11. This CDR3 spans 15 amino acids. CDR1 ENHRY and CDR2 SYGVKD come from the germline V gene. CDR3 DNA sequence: TGTGCCATCAGGGAGAGCGGGGAACGCATCGGGGAGCTGTTTTTT. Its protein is CAIRESGERIGELFF.

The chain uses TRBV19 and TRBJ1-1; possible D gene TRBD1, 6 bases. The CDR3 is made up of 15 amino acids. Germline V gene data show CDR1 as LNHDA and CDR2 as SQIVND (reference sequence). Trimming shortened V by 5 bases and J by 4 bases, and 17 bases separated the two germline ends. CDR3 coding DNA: TGTGCCAGTAGTTTATACAGGGCGGAGGGCACTGAAGCTTTCTTT. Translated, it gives CASSLYRAEGTEAFF. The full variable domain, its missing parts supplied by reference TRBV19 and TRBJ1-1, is DGGITQSPKYLFRKEGQNVTLSCEQNLNHDAMYWYRQDPGQGLRLIYYSQIVNDFQKGDIAEGYSVSREKKESFPLTVTSAQKNPTAFYLCASSLYRAEGTEAFFGQGTRLTVV.

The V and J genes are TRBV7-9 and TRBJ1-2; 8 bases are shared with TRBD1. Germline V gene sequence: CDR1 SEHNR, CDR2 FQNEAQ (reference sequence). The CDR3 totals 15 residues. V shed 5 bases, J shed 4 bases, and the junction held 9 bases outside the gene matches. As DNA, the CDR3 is TGTGCCAGCAGCCCGGCCAGGACAGGGACCTATGGCTACACCTTC. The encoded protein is CASSPARTGTYGYTF.

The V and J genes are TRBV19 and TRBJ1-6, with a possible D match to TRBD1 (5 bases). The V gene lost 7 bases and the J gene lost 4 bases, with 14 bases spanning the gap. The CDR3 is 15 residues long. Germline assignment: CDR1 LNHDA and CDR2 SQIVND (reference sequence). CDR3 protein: CASIGTGTYNSPLHF. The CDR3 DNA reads TGTGCCAGTATAGGGACTGGAACTTATAATTCACCCCTCCACTTT. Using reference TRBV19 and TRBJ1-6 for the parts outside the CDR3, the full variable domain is DGGITQSPKYLFRKEGQNVTLSCEQNLNHDAMYWYRQDPGQGLRLIYYSQIVNDFQKGDIAEGYSVSREKKESFPLTVTSAQKNPTAFYLCASIGTGTYNSPLHFGNGTRLTVT.

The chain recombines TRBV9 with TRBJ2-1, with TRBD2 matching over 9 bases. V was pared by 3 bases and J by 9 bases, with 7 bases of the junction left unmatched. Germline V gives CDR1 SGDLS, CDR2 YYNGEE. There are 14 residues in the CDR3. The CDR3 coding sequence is TGTGCCAGCAGCGCTAGCGGGACCCCATCTGAGCAGTTCTTC. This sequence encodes CASSASGTPSEQFF. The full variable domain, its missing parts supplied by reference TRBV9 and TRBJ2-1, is DSGVTQTPKHLITATGQRVTLRCSPRSGDLSVYWYQQSLDQGLQFLIQYYNGEERAKGNILERFSAQQFPDLHSELNLSSLELGDSALYFCASSASGTPSEQFFGPGTRLTVL.

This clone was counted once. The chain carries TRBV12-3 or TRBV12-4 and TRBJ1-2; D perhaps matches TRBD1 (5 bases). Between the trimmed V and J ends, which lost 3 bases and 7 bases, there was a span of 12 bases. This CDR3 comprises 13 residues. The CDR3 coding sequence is TGTGCCAGCAGTTTGCGGACACCCAGTGGCTACACCTTC. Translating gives CASSLRTPSGYTF.

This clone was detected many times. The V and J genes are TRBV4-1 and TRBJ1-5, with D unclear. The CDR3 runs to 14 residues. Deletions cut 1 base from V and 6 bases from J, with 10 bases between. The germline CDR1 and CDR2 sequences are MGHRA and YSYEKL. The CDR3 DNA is TGCGCCAGCAGCCAAGTTACGGTAACTCAGCCCCAGCATTTT. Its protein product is CASSQVTVTQPQHF.

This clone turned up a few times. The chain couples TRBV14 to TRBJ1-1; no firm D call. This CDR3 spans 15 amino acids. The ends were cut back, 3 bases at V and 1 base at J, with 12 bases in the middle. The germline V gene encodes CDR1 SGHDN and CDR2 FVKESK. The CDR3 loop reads CASSHRNTANTEAFF. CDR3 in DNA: TGTGCCAGCAGCCACCGGAACACAGCGAACACTGAAGCTTTCTTT.

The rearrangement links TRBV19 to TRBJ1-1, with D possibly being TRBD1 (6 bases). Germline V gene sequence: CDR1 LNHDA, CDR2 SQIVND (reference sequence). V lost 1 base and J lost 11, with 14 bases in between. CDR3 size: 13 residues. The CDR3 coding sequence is TGTGCCAGTAGTATAGCAGGACAGAGTGCGGCTTTCTTT. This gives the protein CASSIAGQSAAFF.

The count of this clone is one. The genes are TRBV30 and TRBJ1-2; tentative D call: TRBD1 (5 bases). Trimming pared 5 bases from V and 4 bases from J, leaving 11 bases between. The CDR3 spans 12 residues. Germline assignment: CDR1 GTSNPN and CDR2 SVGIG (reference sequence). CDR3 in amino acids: CAWSPQGYGYTF. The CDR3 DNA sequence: TGTGCCTGGTCTCCTCAGGGCTATGGCTACACCTTC.

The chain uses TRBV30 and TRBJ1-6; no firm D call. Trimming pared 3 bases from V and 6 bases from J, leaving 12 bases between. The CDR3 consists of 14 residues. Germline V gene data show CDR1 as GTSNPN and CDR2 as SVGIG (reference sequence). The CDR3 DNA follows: TGTGCCTGGAGGGTTCGAATGGGTAATTCACCCCTCCACTTT. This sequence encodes CAWRVRMGNSPLHF.